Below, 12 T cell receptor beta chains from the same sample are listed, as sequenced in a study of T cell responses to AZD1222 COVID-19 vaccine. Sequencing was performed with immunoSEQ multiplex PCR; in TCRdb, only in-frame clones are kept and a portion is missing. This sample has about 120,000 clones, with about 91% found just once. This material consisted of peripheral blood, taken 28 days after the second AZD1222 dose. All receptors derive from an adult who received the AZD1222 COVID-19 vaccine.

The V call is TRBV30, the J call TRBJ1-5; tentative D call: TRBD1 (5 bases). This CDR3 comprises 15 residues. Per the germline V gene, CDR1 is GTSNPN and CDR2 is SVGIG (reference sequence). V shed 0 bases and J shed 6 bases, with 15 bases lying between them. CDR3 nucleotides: TGTGCCTGGAGTGTAGCAGGGCTCCCTATTCAGCCCCAGCATTTT. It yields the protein CAWSVAGLPIQPQHF.

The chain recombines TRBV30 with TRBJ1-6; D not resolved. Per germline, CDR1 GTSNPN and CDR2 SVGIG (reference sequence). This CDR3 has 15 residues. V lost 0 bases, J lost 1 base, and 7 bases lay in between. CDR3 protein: CAWSVERSYNSPLHF. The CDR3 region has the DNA TGTGCCTGGAGTGTCGAAAGGTCCTATAATTCACCCCTCCACTTT.

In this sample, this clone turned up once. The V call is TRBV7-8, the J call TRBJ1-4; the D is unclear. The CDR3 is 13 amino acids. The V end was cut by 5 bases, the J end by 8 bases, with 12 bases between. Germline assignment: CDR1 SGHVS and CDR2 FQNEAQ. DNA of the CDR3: TGTGCCAGCAGCCTTGGGCCGCGAGAAAAACTGTTTTTT. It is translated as CASSLGPREKLFF.

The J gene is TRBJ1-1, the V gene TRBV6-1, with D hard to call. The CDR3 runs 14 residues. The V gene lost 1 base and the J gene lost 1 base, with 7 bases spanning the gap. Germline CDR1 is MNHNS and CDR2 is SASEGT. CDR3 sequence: CASSEGGSNTEAFF. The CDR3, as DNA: TGTGCCAGCAGTGAAGGTGGGTCGAACACTGAAGCTTTCTTT.

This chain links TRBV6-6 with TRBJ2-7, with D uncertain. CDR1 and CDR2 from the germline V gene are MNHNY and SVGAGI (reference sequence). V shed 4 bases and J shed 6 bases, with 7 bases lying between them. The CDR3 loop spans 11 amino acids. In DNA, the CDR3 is TGTGCCAGCAGTTCTCAGACCGAGCAGTACTTC. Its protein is CASSSQTEQYF.

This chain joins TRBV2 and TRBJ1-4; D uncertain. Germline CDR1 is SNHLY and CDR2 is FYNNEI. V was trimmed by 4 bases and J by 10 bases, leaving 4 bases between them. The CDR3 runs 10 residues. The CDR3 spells CASSGRKLFF. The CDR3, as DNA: TGTGCCAGCAGTGGGAGAAAACTGTTTTTT.

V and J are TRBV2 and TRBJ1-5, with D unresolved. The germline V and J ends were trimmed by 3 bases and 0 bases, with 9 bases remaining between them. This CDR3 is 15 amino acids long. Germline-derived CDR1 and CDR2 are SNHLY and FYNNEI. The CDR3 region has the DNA TGTGCCAGCAGTGACGAGGCAGATAGCAATCAGCCCCAGCATTTT. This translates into CASSDEADSNQPQHF.

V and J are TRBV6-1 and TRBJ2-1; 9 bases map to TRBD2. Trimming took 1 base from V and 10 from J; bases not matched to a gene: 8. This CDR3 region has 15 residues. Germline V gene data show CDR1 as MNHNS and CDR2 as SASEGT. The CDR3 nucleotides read TGTGCCAGCAGTGAAGTAGATAGCGGGAGCAACGAGCAGTTCTTC. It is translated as CASSEVDSGSNEQFF.

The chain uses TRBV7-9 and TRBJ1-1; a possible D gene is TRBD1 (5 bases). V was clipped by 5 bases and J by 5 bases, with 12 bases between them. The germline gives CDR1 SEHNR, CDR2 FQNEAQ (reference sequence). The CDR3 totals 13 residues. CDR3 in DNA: TGTGCCAGCAGCGAATTCGGGGGAACTGAAGCTTTCTTT. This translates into CASSEFGGTEAFF.

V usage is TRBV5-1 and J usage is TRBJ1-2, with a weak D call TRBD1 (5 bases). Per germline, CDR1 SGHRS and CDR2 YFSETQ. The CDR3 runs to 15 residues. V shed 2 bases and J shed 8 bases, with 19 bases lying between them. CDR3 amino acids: CASSLLTPGTQGYTF. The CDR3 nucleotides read TGCGCCAGCAGCTTACTCACTCCCGGGACTCAGGGCTACACCTTC.

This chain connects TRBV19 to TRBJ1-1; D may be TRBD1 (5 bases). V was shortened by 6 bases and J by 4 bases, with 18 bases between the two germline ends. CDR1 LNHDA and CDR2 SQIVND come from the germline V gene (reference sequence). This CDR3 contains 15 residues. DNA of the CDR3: TGTGCCAGTAGAACCGACGGGGACGGGTCCACTGAAGCTTTCTTT. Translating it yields CASRTDGDGSTEAFF.

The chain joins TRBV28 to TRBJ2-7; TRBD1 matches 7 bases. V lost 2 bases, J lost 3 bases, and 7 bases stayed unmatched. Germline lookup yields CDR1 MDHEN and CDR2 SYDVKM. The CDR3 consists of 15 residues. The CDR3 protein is CASSLLQGGHYEQYF. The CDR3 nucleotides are TGTGCCAGCAGTTTACTACAAGGGGGCCACTACGAGCAGTACTTC.